This T cell receptor beta chain was found in a study of cytomegalovirus exposure and HLA in healthy donors. Findings of the study overall: A few CMV-associated chains proved CMV antigen-specific in vitro.

Assay: immunoSEQ multiplex PCR; the TCRdb copy retains only in-frame clones and omits some. The repertoire holds approximately 100,000 clones, roughly 90% seen once, with roughly 2.1% in the top ten. The CDR3 spans 15 residues. V shed 0 bases, J shed 4 bases, and the junction held 4 bases outside the gene matches. Germline V gene lookup returns CDR1 SGDLS and CDR2 YYNGEE. Regarding this clone: Its target is not known.

The chain uses TRBV9 and TRBJ2-4; the match to TRBD2 covers 7 bases. This sequence originates from a woman aged 18-29 years in good health and CMV-seronegative. The material sequenced was PBMCs. The chain's CDR3 is CASSVGPSGKNIQYF. As DNA, the CDR3 is TGTGCCAGCAGCGTAGGACCTAGCGGTAAAAACATTCAGTACTTC. Drawing the rest from reference TRBV9 and TRBJ2-4, the complete variable domain is DSGVTQTPKHLITATGQRVTLRCSPRSGDLSVYWYQQSLDQGLQFLIQYYNGEERAKGNILERFSAQQFPDLHSELNLSSLELGDSALYFCASSVGPSGKNIQYFGAGTRLSVL.